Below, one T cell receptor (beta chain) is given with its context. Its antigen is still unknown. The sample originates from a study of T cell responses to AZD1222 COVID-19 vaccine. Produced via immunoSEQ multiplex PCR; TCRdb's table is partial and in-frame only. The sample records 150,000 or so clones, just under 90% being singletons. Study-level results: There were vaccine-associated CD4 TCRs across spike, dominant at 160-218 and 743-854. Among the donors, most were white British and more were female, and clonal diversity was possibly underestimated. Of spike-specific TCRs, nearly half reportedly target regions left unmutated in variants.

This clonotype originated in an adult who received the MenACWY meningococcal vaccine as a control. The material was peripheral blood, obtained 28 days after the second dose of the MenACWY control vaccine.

CDR3: CASSSRDRGNSQPQHF. DNA for the CDR3: TGTGCCAGCAGCTCCCGAGACAGGGGGAACAGTCAGCCCCAGCATTTT. The V and J genes are TRBV5-8 and TRBJ1-5; 9 bases are shared with TRBD1. Germline V gene sequence: CDR1 SGHTS, CDR2 YDEGEE. CDR3 size: 16 residues. Unmatched junction bases numbered 10, after V lost 3 bases and J lost 6 bases.